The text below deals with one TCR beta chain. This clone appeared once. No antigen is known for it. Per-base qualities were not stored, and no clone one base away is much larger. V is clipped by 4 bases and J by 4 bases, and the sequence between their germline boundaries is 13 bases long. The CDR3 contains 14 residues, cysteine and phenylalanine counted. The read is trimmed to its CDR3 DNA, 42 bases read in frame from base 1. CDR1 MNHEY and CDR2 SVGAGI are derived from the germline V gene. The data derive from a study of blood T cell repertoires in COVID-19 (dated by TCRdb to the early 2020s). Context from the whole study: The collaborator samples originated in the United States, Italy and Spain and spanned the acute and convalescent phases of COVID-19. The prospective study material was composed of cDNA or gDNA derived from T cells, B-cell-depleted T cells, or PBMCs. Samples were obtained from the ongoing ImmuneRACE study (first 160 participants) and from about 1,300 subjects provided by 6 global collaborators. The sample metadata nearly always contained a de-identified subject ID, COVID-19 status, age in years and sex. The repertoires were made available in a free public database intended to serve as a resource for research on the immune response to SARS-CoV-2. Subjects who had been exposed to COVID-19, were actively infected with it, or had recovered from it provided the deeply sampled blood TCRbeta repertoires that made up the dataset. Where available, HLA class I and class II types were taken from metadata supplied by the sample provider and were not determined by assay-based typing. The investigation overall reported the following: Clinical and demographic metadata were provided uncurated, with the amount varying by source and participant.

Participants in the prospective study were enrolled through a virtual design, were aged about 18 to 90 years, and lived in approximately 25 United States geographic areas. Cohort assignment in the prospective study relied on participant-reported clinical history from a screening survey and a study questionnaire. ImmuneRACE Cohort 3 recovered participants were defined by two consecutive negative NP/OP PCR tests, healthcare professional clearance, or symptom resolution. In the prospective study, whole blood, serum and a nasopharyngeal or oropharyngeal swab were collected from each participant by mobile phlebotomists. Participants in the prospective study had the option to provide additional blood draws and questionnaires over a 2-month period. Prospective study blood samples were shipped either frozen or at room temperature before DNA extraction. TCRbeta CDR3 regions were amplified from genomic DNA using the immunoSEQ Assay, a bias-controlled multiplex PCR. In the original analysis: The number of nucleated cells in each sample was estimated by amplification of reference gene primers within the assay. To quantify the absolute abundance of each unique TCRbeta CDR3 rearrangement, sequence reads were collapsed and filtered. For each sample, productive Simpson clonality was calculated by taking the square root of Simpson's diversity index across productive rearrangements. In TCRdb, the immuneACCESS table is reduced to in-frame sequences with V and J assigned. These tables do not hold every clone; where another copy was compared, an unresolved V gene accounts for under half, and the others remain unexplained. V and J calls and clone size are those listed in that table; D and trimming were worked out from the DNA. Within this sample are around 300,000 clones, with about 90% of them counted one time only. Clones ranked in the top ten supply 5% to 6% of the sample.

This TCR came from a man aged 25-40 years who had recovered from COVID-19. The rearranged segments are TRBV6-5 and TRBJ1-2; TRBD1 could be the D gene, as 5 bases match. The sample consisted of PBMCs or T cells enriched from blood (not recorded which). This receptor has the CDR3 CASSSSLDSYGYTF. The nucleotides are TGTGCCAGCAGTTCATCTTTAGACAGCTATGGCTACACCTTC.